Reported below is one TCR beta chain. These data are taken from a study of blood T cell repertoires in COVID-19. Repertoires were generated with immunoSEQ multiplex PCR, while TCRdb's copy carries only in-frame clones and drops some. Of roughly 310,000 clones in the sample, 90% are singletons; the top ten hold roughly 2.6%. V lost 1 base to trimming and J lost 8 bases, with 9 bases between them. Germline CDR1 SGHTA, CDR2 FQGNSA. CDR3 length equals 13 residues. The chain is built from TRBV7-2 and TRBJ1-3; possible D gene TRBD1, 6 bases. This clonotype was obtained from a man in his sixties who had recovered from COVID-19. The sequenced material came from PBMCs or T cells enriched from blood (not recorded which). The CDR3 region has the DNA TGTGCCAGCAGCTTAGGCAGGGGAGACACCATATATTTT. It encodes CASSLGRGDTIYF.